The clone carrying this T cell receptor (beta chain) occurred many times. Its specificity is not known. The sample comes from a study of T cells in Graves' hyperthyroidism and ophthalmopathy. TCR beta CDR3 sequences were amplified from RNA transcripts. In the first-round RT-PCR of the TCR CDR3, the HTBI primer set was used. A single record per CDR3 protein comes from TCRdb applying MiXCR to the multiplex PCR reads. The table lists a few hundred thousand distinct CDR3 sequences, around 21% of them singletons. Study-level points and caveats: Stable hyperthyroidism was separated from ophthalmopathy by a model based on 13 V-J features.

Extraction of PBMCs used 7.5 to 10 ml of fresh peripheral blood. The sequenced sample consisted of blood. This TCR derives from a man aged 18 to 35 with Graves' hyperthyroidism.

CDR3 nucleotide sequence: TGTGCCAGCAGTGACAGGAGATCTGGGGCCAACGTCCTGACTTTC. Translation: CASSDRRSGANVLTF. The rearrangement joins TRBV12-3 or TRBV12-4 to TRBJ2-6; the D gene is possibly TRBD1 (6 bases). This CDR3 spans 15 amino acids. Trimming pared 5 bases from V and 1 base from J, leaving 9 bases between.